Below, 29 T cell receptor beta chains from the same sample are listed, as sequenced in a study of CD8 T cells in Susac syndrome. The RNA, roughly 0.5 to 1 ug, was put through reverse transcription using random hexamers. One entry per CDR3 protein results from TCRdb running MiXCR on the immunoSEQ multiplex PCR reads. The sample has around 200,000 distinct CDR3 sequences; more than 85% are singletons. Sequencing was performed on CD4+ T cells from PBMCs. The origin of the receptors is a human donor with multiple sclerosis.

The chain combines TRBV12-3 or TRBV12-4 with TRBJ2-7; 8 nucleotides match TRBD1. This CDR3 is built from 16 residues. In DNA, the CDR3 is TGTGCCAGCAGTGGAGACAGGGGATTCGGCTCCCACGAGCAGTACGTC. Translating it yields CASSGDRGFGSHEQYV.

The gene calls are TRBV30 and TRBJ2-7, with a tentative D call TRBD2 (6 bases). The germline V and J ends were trimmed by 3 bases and 3 bases, with 12 bases remaining between them. CDR3 length: 13 amino acids. Germline values: CDR1 GTSNPN, CDR2 SVGIG (reference sequence). CDR3 DNA: TGTGCCTGGAGCGCGGGACGGAACTACGAGCAGTACTTC. It is translated as CAWSAGRNYEQYF.

The chain carries TRBV30 and TRBJ2-5, with D uncertain. The CDR3 totals 11 residues. The ends were cut back, 2 bases at V and 6 bases at J, with 7 bases in the middle. Per germline, CDR1 GTSNPN and CDR2 SVGIG (reference sequence). The CDR3 DNA sequence: TGTGCCTGGAGTACTTCCCAGACCCAGTACTTC. It codes for CAWSTSQTQYF.

The rearrangement joins TRBV6-5 to TRBJ1-2, with 8 positions matching TRBD1. J lost 4 bases, V lost 5 bases, and 9 bases had no gene match. The CDR3 covers 15 residues. CDR1 and CDR2 (germline): MNHEY, SVGAGI. CDR3 nucleotide sequence: TGTGCCAGCAGTCCCCCCCAGGGGGCTGGCTATGGCTACACCTTC. This codes for CASSPPQGAGYGYTF.

This rearrangement joins TRBV7-9 to TRBJ2-3, with D tentatively TRBD1 (5 bases). CDR3 size: 14 residues. V lost 6 bases and J 0 bases, leaving 10 bases between the germline ends. Germline V gene lookup returns CDR1 SEHNR and CDR2 FQNEAQ (reference sequence). CDR3 amino acids: CASRSDSSTDTQYF. CDR3 in DNA: TGTGCCAGCAGATCCGACAGTAGCACAGATACGCAGTATTTT.

The J gene is TRBJ1-2, the V gene TRBV29-1, with D perhaps matching TRBD1 (6 bases). This CDR3 region has 12 residues. The V end lost 7 bases, the J end lost 3 bases, and 12 bases lay between the germline ends. Germline lookup yields CDR1 SQVTM and CDR2 ANQGSEA. CDR3 DNA sequence: TGCAGCGCCCTTGAGGGGGACTATGGCTACACCTTC. This translates into CSALEGDYGYTF.

The chain combines TRBV13 with TRBJ1-2; D may be TRBD1 (5 bases). Germline V gives CDR1 PRHDT, CDR2 FYEKMQ (reference sequence). V was cut by 11 bases and J by 4 bases, with 17 bases left in between. CDR3 length: 13 residues. As DNA, the CDR3 is TGTGCCTCACTTGTGGGGGGTTCCTATGGCTACACCTTC. The encoded protein is CASLVGGSYGYTF.

J is TRBJ2-3 and V is TRBV9; TRBD2 might be the D (5 bases). Trimming removed 0 bases from V and 1 base from J, with 9 bases in between. The CDR3 consists of 15 residues. The germline gives CDR1 SGDLS, CDR2 YYNGEE. CDR3 in DNA: TGTGCCAGCAGCGTAGGCCCCGGGGGCACAGATACGCAGTATTTT. Its translation: CASSVGPGGTDTQYF.

The rearrangement joins TRBV11-3 to TRBJ2-5; TRBD1 aligns across 8 bases. Germline values: CDR1 SGHNT, CDR2 YENEEA. V dropped 4 bases and J dropped 5; count of bases not matched to a gene: 12. This CDR3 spans 16 amino acids. CDR3 in amino acids: CASSSGTGHRGETQYF. The CDR3 DNA reads TGTGCCAGCAGCTCCGGGACAGGTCATCGGGGGGAGACCCAGTACTTC.

The rearrangement links TRBV2 to TRBJ2-5; the match to TRBD1 covers 7 bases. V shed 8 bases, J shed 2 bases, and the junction held 11 bases outside the gene matches. Germline V CDR1 and CDR2: SNHLY, FYNNEI. The CDR3 totals 15 residues. The CDR3 sequence is CASSDRVDWQETQYF. The CDR3 nucleotides read TGTGCCAGCTCTGACAGGGTCGACTGGCAAGAGACCCAGTACTTC.

This chain's CDR3 is CSASQAYEQFF. CDR3 DNA sequence: TGCAGTGCTTCCCAGGCGTATGAGCAGTTCTTC. V gene TRBV20-1 combines with J gene TRBJ2-1, with D hard to call. This CDR3 contains 11 residues. The ends were cut back, 5 bases at V and 8 bases at J, with 10 bases in the middle. Looked up from germline, CDR1 is DFQATT and CDR2 is SNEGSKA (reference sequence).

The V and J genes are TRBV11-1 and TRBJ1-2, with TRBD1 matching 8 bases. This CDR3 contains 12 residues. Germline lookup yields CDR1 SGHAT and CDR2 FQDESV (reference sequence). Trimming cost V 10 bases and J 4 bases; bases outside gene matches: 5. This chain's CDR3 is CATKDRVYGYTF. DNA for the CDR3: TGTGCCACAAAGGACAGGGTCTATGGCTACACCTTC.

This sequence joins TRBV20-1 and TRBJ2-5; the match to TRBD2 covers 7 bases. CDR3 length equals 16 residues. Germline V lookup: CDR1 DFQATT, CDR2 SNEGSKA (reference sequence). V lost 0 bases, J lost 4 bases, and 11 bases stayed unmatched. CDR3 nucleotide sequence: TGCAGTGCTAGAGACCGGACTAGAGGGGCAGCAGAGACCCAGTACTTC. Its translation: CSARDRTRGAAETQYF.

The V and J genes are TRBV20-1 and TRBJ2-5; TRBD1 is a possible D gene (6 bases). Trimming removed 1 base at V and 2 bases at J, with 14 bases between. Looked up from germline, CDR1 is DFQATT and CDR2 is SNEGSKA (reference sequence). The CDR3 sequence is 15 residues long. CDR3 amino acids: CSARGARQDQETQYF. In DNA form, the CDR3 reads TGCAGTGCTAGAGGGGCCCGACAGGATCAAGAGACCCAGTACTTC.

The rearrangement links TRBV6-5 to TRBJ2-2; D is tentatively TRBD1 or TRBD2 (7 bases each). This CDR3 spans 15 amino acids. The germline V gene has CDR1 MNHEY and CDR2 SVGAGI. V shed 2 bases and J shed 5 bases, with 12 bases lying between them. CDR3 DNA sequence: TGTGCCAGCAGTTACCGACAGGGAGGGACCGGGGAGCTGTTTTTT. Its translation is CASSYRQGGTGELFF.

The chain combines TRBV3-1 with TRBJ1-1, with 7 bases matching TRBD1. Looked up from germline, CDR1 is LGHDT and CDR2 is YNNKEL (reference sequence). The CDR3 sequence is 14 residues long. V dropped 5 bases and J dropped 4; count of bases not matched to a gene: 7. CDR3 protein: CASSWGQPSTEAFF. The CDR3 nucleotides read TGTGCCAGCAGCTGGGGACAGCCGAGCACTGAAGCTTTCTTT.

J is TRBJ1-5 and V is TRBV27; 9 bases fit TRBD1. V lost 6 bases to trimming and J lost 2 bases; unmatched junction nucleotides: 5. Germline V gives CDR1 MNHEY, CDR2 SMNVEV (reference sequence). The CDR3 is made up of 15 amino acids. Here the CDR3 reads CASREGQGGNQPQHF. Written as DNA, the CDR3 is TGTGCCAGCAGAGAGGGACAGGGCGGCAATCAGCCCCAGCATTTT.

This chain uses TRBV3-1 with TRBJ1-1; 7 bases are shared with TRBD1. Trimming removed 5 bases from V and 4 bases from J; junction bases left unmatched: 7. The length of the CDR3 is 14 residues. The germline CDR1 and CDR2 sequences are LGHDT and YNNKEL (reference sequence). The CDR3 coding sequence is TGTGCCAGCAGCGGCAGGGGGTCGGGCACTGAAGCTTTCTTT. Amino acid sequence: CASSGRGSGTEAFF.

The V gene is TRBV13, the J gene TRBJ2-1; D remains ambiguous. Germline CDR1 is PRHDT and CDR2 is FYEKMQ (reference sequence). CDR3 size: 11 residues. Trimming took off 2 bases at V and 8 bases at J, with 4 bases between the two ends. CDR3 protein: CASSLTHEQFF. The CDR3 DNA reads TGTGCCAGCAGCTTAACGCATGAGCAGTTCTTC.

This sequence joins TRBV7-9 and TRBJ1-2; perhaps TRBD1 as D (5 bases). The V and J ends lost 5 bases and 4 bases respectively, with 26 bases between them. This CDR3 is 18 amino acids long. Looked up from germline, CDR1 is SEHNR and CDR2 is FQNEAQ (reference sequence). The CDR3 coding sequence is TGTGCCAGCAGCCTAAGGCCCATAGGGGACGGAGATCCCTATGGCTACACCTTC. Protein sequence: CASSLRPIGDGDPYGYTF.

The V gene is TRBV9, the J gene TRBJ1-5; maybe TRBD1 (5 bases). CDR3 length: 14 amino acids. Per the germline V gene, CDR1 is SGDLS and CDR2 is YYNGEE. Trimming cost V 0 bases and J 9 bases, with 13 bases left between them. DNA of the CDR3: TGTGCCAGCAGCGTAGACGAGGGGAAGGGGCCCCAGCATTTT. Its translation: CASSVDEGKGPQHF.

The chain recombines TRBV7-8 with TRBJ2-1, with 7 bases fitting TRBD2. With 7 bases clipped from V and 9 bases from J, the junction kept 9 bases outside the gene matches. CDR1 and CDR2 from the germline V gene are SGHVS and FQNEAQ. This CDR3 contains 13 residues. The DNA of the CDR3 is TGTGCCAGCACCCTTGGGGGACTACGTGAGCAGTTCTTC. It codes for CASTLGGLREQFF. Combining the CDR3 with reference TRBV7-8 and TRBJ2-1 gives the whole variable domain GAGVSQSPRYKVAKRGQDVALRCDPISGHVSLFWYQQALGQGPEFLTYFQNEAQLDKSGLPSDRFFAERPEGSVSTLKIQRTQQEDSAVYLCASTLGGLREQFFGPGTRLTVL.

The chain couples TRBV6-1 to TRBJ2-2, with 7 bases identical to TRBD1. Germline CDR1 reads MNHNS; CDR2 reads SASEGT. The CDR3 is made up of 14 amino acids. Losses at the gene ends were 6 bases for V and 4 bases for J; bases not matched to a gene: 5. CDR3 coding DNA: TGTGCCAGCAGGAAACAGGGGAGCACCGGGGAGCTGTTTTTT. Encoded protein: CASRKQGSTGELFF.

This CDR3 is CASSRSIPGAQETQYF. The CDR3, as DNA: TGCGCCAGCAGCCGCTCAATCCCCGGGGCCCAAGAGACCCAGTACTTC. V is TRBV5-1 and J is TRBJ2-5; D could derive from TRBD1 or TRBD2 (5 bases each). Trimming removed 4 bases from V and 1 base from J, with 17 bases in between. The CDR3 spans 16 residues. Germline loops: CDR1 SGHRS, CDR2 YFSETQ.

This sequence joins TRBV20-1 and TRBJ1-2; the D gene is possibly TRBD1 (5 bases). Trimming shortened V by 5 bases and J by 4 bases, and 14 bases separated the two germline ends. The germline V gene has CDR1 DFQATT and CDR2 SNEGSKA (reference sequence). CDR3 length equals 13 residues. In DNA, the CDR3 is TGCAGTGCTTCGGACGGGACCACCTATGGCTACACCTTC. Translation: CSASDGTTYGYTF.

This rearrangement joins TRBV6-1 to TRBJ2-5; 7 positions match TRBD1. This CDR3 has 13 amino acids. After removal of 4 bases from V and 5 bases from J, the junction contained 4 bases not matched to a gene. CDR1 and CDR2 (germline): MNHNS, SASEGT. The CDR3 region is CASSGRGLETQYF. The CDR3, as DNA: TGTGCCAGCAGTGGTAGGGGGCTCGAGACCCAGTACTTC.

The chain couples TRBV29-1 to TRBJ2-1; unclear D gene. The length of the CDR3 is 14 residues. Trimming shortened V by 7 bases and J by 0 bases, and 13 bases separated the two germline ends. Germline V gene lookup returns CDR1 SQVTM and CDR2 ANQGSEA. This CDR3 reads CSGFNSFSYNEQFF. CDR3 nucleotide sequence: TGCAGCGGATTCAATTCCTTCTCCTACAATGAGCAGTTCTTC.

This clonotype occurred once. The rearrangement links TRBV18 to TRBJ1-6, with 7 bases identical to TRBD1. This CDR3 has 13 residues. With V trimmed by 10 bases and J by 6 bases, 6 bases remained unmatched. Germline values: CDR1 KGHSH, CDR2 LQKENI. CDR3 sequence reads: CATAGQRNSPLHF. CDR3 DNA: TGTGCCACCGCGGGACAGCGTAATTCACCCCTCCACTTT.

The chain has TRBV29-1 and TRBJ2-7, with D possibly matching TRBD1 (6 bases). Germline loops: CDR1 SQVTM, CDR2 ANQGSEA. The CDR3 extends over 12 amino acids. The V end lost 6 bases, the J end lost 3 bases, and 12 bases lay between the germline ends. The CDR3 sequence is CSVQTGDYEQYF. CDR3 nucleotides: TGCAGCGTGCAGACAGGAGACTACGAGCAGTACTTC.